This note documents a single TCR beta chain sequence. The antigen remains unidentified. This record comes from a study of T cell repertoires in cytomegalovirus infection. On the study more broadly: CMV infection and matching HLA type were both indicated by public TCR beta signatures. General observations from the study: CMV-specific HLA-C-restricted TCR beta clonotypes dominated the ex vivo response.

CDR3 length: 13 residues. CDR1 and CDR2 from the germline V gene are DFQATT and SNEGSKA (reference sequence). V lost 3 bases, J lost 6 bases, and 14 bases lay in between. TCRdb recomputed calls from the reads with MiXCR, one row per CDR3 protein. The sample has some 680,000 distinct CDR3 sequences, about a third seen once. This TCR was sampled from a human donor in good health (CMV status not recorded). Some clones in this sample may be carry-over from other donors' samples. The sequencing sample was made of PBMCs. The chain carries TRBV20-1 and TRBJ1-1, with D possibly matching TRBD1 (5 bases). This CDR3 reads CSASLRVWAEAFF. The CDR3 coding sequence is TGCAGTGCTAGTCTCAGGGTTTGGGCTGAAGCTTTCTTT.